The 31 T cell receptor beta chains listed next were all sequenced from one sample in a study of PD-1 blockade in mismatch repair-deficient tumors. Data came from immunoSEQ multiplex PCR; TCRdb stores just in-frame clones and leaves some out. The profile shows about 49,000 clones, around 77% of them singletons. Source: PBMCs, taken before pembrolizumab treatment. Receptors originate from an adult with mismatch repair-deficient cancer.

The chain recombines TRBV6-5 with TRBJ2-7; TRBD1 aligns across 9 bases. The germline V gene encodes CDR1 MNHEY and CDR2 SVGAGI. V shed 7 bases and J 4 bases; nucleotides not matched to a gene: 5. CDR3 length equals 13 residues. Here the CDR3 reads CASNGGTGYEQYF. CDR3 bases: TGTGCCAGCAACGGCGGGACAGGGTACGAGCAGTACTTC.

The CDR3 nucleotides are TGTGCCAGCAGCCAGGGACCAAAGTCCTACGAGCAGTACTTC. Its protein is CASSQGPKSYEQYF. The V gene is TRBV7-8, the J gene TRBJ2-7, with D perhaps assigned TRBD1 or TRBD2 (5 bases each). CDR1 is SGHVS, CDR2 FQNEAQ, per germline. The CDR3 is made up of 14 amino acids. V was trimmed by 5 bases and J by 1 base, leaving 12 bases between them.

The V and J genes are TRBV12-5 and TRBJ2-1; the D gene is possibly TRBD2 (6 bases). Germline CDR1 reads LGHNT; CDR2 reads FRNRAP. The CDR3 has 15 amino acids. Trimming removed 5 bases at V and 3 bases at J, with 14 bases between. The CDR3 is CASGVDYSNYNEQFF. In DNA form, the CDR3 reads TGTGCTAGTGGTGTGGACTATAGCAACTACAATGAGCAGTTCTTC.

CDR3 bases: TGTGCCAGCACCTCATGGGGTGTAGCTGAAAAACTGTTTTTT. Its translation is CASTSWGVAEKLFF. The chain is built from TRBV5-8 and TRBJ1-4, with no clear D. This CDR3 contains 14 residues. Germline-derived CDR1 and CDR2 are SGHTS and YDEGEE. The V end lost 6 bases, the J end lost 7 bases, and 16 bases lay between the germline ends. Filled out from reference TRBV5-8 and TRBJ1-4, the complete variable domain reads EAGVTQSPTHLIKTRGQQATLRCSPISGHTSVYWYQQALGLGLQFLLWYDEGEERNRGNFPPRFSGRQFPNYSSELNVNALELEDSALYLCASTSWGVAEKLFFGSGTQLSVL.

V and J are TRBV11-2 and TRBJ1-2; possible D gene TRBD1, 5 bases. This CDR3 spans 15 amino acids. Between the trimmed V and J ends, which lost 5 bases and 4 bases, there was a span of 17 bases. Per germline, CDR1 SGHAT and CDR2 FQNNGV. This CDR3 is CASSVWGNPGYGYTF. In DNA form, the CDR3 reads TGTGCCAGCAGCGTGTGGGGCAACCCAGGCTATGGCTACACCTTC.

V is TRBV27 and J is TRBJ1-1; maybe TRBD1 (6 bases). Trimming took 2 bases from V and 1 from J, leaving 8 bases between them. CDR1 MNHEY and CDR2 SMNVEV come from the germline V gene (reference sequence). There are 14 residues in the CDR3. CDR3 region: CASSLGGANTEAFF. The CDR3 DNA reads TGTGCCAGCAGTTTAGGGGGGGCGAACACTGAAGCTTTCTTT.

The table lists this clone with a few counts. This rearrangement joins TRBV19 to TRBJ2-5; TRBD2 agrees at 11 bases. There are 20 residues in the CDR3. In germline, CDR1 is LNHDA, CDR2 SQIVND (reference sequence). The V gene end was trimmed by 6 bases and the J gene end by 4 bases; junction bases not matched to a gene: 22. The CDR3: CASSDRLAGGILEPGETQYF. The CDR3 DNA is TGTGCCAGTAGCGACCGTCTAGCGGGAGGAATTCTCGAGCCCGGAGAGACCCAGTACTTC.

The chain couples TRBV9 to TRBJ2-1, with 8 bases that match TRBD1. CDR3 length: 19 amino acids. CDR1 and CDR2 (germline): SGDLS, YYNGEE. Trimming removed 6 bases from V and 5 bases from J; junction bases left unmatched: 22. CDR3 amino acids: CASTPGGGVGSGGDNEQFF. The CDR3 DNA follows: TGTGCCAGCACCCCAGGGGGCGGGGTGGGGAGCGGAGGGGACAATGAGCAGTTCTTC.

The J gene is TRBJ2-5, the V gene TRBV2, with D maybe TRBD2 (6 bases). The CDR3 runs to 15 residues. CDR1 is SNHLY, CDR2 FYNNEI, per germline. Trimming left V 3 bases short and J 4 bases short, with 15 bases between. CDR3 loop: CASSEGMRAGETQYF. CDR3 coding DNA: TGTGCCAGCAGTGAGGGGATGAGAGCGGGAGAGACCCAGTACTTC.

The rearrangement uses TRBV19 and TRBJ2-6; maybe TRBD1 (6 bases). This CDR3 region has 18 residues. V was trimmed by 3 bases and J by 3 bases, leaving 18 bases between them. The germline V gene encodes CDR1 LNHDA and CDR2 SQIVND (reference sequence). For the CDR3, the DNA is TGTGCCAGTAGTATGTTAGGACAGAGCATTCTTGGGGCCAACGTCCTGACTTTC. Protein sequence: CASSMLGQSILGANVLTF.

Judged by abundance, this clone is medium-sized. V and J are TRBV5-4 and TRBJ2-7, with TRBD1 identical over 9 bases. J gave up 7 bases and V 4 bases, and 6 bases lay outside the gene matches. Germline V gene sequence: CDR1 SGHNT, CDR2 YYREEE (reference sequence). The length of the CDR3 is 13 residues. This CDR3 is CASSLQGANEQYF. The DNA of the CDR3 is TGTGCCAGCAGCCTACAGGGGGCGAATGAGCAGTACTTC.

The rearrangement uses TRBV19 and TRBJ2-7; D ambiguous. This CDR3 spans 15 amino acids. Germline CDR1 LNHDA, CDR2 SQIVND (reference sequence). Deletions cut 3 bases from V and 6 bases from J, with 18 bases between. The CDR3 loop reads CASSIAASKGSEQYF. As DNA, the CDR3 is TGTGCCAGTAGTATCGCGGCCTCGAAGGGAAGCGAGCAGTACTTC. Filled out from reference TRBV19 and TRBJ2-7, the complete variable domain reads DGGITQSPKYLFRKEGQNVTLSCEQNLNHDAMYWYRQDPGQGLRLIYYSQIVNDFQKGDIAEGYSVSREKKESFPLTVTSAQKNPTAFYLCASSIAASKGSEQYFGPGTRLTVT.

The chain is built from TRBV19 and TRBJ2-1; perhaps TRBD2 as D (6 bases). This CDR3 region has 14 residues. Germline V gives CDR1 LNHDA, CDR2 SQIVND (reference sequence). With 7 bases removed from V and 6 bases from J, the gap between germline ends came to 16 bases. The CDR3 loop is CASTSGLVGNEQFF. The CDR3 DNA reads TGTGCCAGTACCTCGGGACTCGTAGGCAATGAGCAGTTCTTC.

The chain employs TRBV19 and TRBJ1-3; D not resolved. Germline V gene data show CDR1 as LNHDA and CDR2 as SQIVND (reference sequence). The CDR3 covers 14 residues. Trimming removed 2 bases at V and 7 bases at J, with 12 bases between. The CDR3 bases are TGTGCCAGTAGTATAAGCACAGAGCGGAACACCATATATTTT. Protein: CASSISTERNTIYF.

The chain joins TRBV19 to TRBJ2-1; 13 positions agree with TRBD2. Germline values: CDR1 LNHDA, CDR2 SQIVND (reference sequence). The CDR3 has 20 amino acids. J gave up 0 bases and V 5 bases, and 13 bases lay outside the gene matches. The CDR3 DNA reads TGTGCCAGTAGTTTACGGAAAGGACTAGCGGGAGTCGGCTCCTACAATGAGCAGTTCTTC. Its protein product is CASSLRKGLAGVGSYNEQFF.

J is TRBJ2-1 and V is TRBV5-1, with D possibly called TRBD1 or TRBD2 (6 bases each). V was cut by 1 base and J by 0 bases, with 11 bases left in between. In germline, CDR1 is SGHRS, CDR2 YFSETQ. This CDR3 region has 16 residues. The CDR3: CASSLTRGGSYNEQFF. CDR3 nucleotides: TGCGCCAGCAGCTTGACCAGGGGAGGCTCCTACAATGAGCAGTTCTTC.

The chain combines TRBV7-2 with TRBJ2-7, with unresolved D. The CDR3 is 13 residues long. The germline V and J ends were trimmed by 4 bases and 2 bases, with 9 bases remaining between them. CDR1 and CDR2 (germline): SGHTA, FQGNSA. The CDR3 nucleotides read TGTGCCAGCAGCTATATAGCCGCCTACGAGCAGTACTTC. This sequence encodes CASSYIAAYEQYF.

The chain uses TRBV13 and TRBJ1-1, with D possibly being TRBD1 (5 bases). The germline CDR1 and CDR2 sequences are PRHDT and FYEKMQ (reference sequence). The CDR3 extends over 15 amino acids. V gave up 6 bases and J gave up 7 bases, with 21 bases separating them. As DNA, the CDR3 is TGTGCCAGCAGTACCAGGGAGGGGCGATATAATGAAGCTTTCTTT. It specifies CASSTREGRYNEAFF.

The rearrangement links TRBV28 to TRBJ2-7, with D perhaps matching TRBD2 (5 bases). Trimming took 2 bases from V and 5 from J, leaving 19 bases between them. The germline CDR1 and CDR2 sequences are MDHEN and SYDVKM. The CDR3 runs to 16 residues. The CDR3 here is CASSLNPDGKRDEQYF. In nucleotides, the CDR3 is TGTGCCAGCAGTTTAAACCCTGACGGGAAACGAGACGAGCAGTACTTC.

The rearrangement links TRBV9 to TRBJ2-2, with D tentatively TRBD1 or TRBD2 (5 bases each). In germline, CDR1 is SGDLS, CDR2 YYNGEE. This CDR3 is built from 16 residues. V lost 2 bases and J lost 0, with 11 bases in between. The DNA for the CDR3 is TGTGCCAGCAGCGTGGGACGTGCCCCGAACACCGGGGAGCTGTTTTTT. It yields the protein CASSVGRAPNTGELFF.

The J gene is TRBJ2-2, the V gene TRBV27, with D hard to call. CDR1 and CDR2 (germline): MNHEY, SMNVEV (reference sequence). V was clipped by 2 bases and J by 6 bases, with 7 bases between them. The CDR3 covers 13 residues. The CDR3 sequence: CASSLRMAGELFF. The DNA for the CDR3 is TGTGCCAGCAGTTTACGGATGGCCGGGGAGCTGTTTTTT.

The chain joins TRBV6-5 to TRBJ1-3, with 9 bases matching TRBD1. Germline CDR1 MNHEY, CDR2 SVGAGI. The CDR3 has 14 residues. Unmatched junction bases numbered 1, after V lost 2 bases and J lost 5 bases. The CDR3 spells CASSYDRGRNTIYF. The CDR3 coding sequence is TGTGCCAGCAGTTACGACAGGGGGAGAAACACCATATATTTT.

The CDR3 loop reads CASSQEGQGDEKLFF. As DNA, the CDR3 is TGTGCCAGCAGCCAAGAGGGACAGGGTGACGAAAAACTGTTTTTT. This rearrangement joins TRBV4-2 to TRBJ1-4, with TRBD1 matching over 9 bases. Germline CDR1 LGHNA, CDR2 YNFKEQ. Germline trimming cut 0 bases from V and 8 bases from J; bases unmatched to any gene: 4. The CDR3 loop spans 15 amino acids.

The V and J genes are TRBV29-1 and TRBJ2-5; the D gene could be TRBD1 or TRBD2 (6 bases each). Trimming shortened V by 8 bases and J by 2 bases, and 15 bases separated the two germline ends. This CDR3 is built from 13 residues. CDR1 is SQVTM, CDR2 ANQGSEA, per germline. CDR3 region: CSFWGAEQETQYF. The CDR3 nucleotides read TGCAGCTTCTGGGGGGCCGAACAAGAGACCCAGTACTTC.

This clone was seen a single time. This chain uses TRBV5-1 with TRBJ1-4; D not resolved. With 0 bases removed from V and 8 bases from J, the gap between germline ends came to 11 bases. The germline V gene encodes CDR1 SGHRS and CDR2 YFSETQ. This CDR3 contains 14 residues. The CDR3 sequence is CASSLDSLVEKLFF. Written as DNA, the CDR3 is TGCGCCAGCAGCTTGGACAGCTTGGTCGAAAAACTGTTTTTT.

The chain employs TRBV7-3 and TRBJ2-2; the D gene is possibly TRBD1 (6 bases). Between the trimmed V and J ends, which lost 5 bases and 7 bases, there was a span of 8 bases. This CDR3 spans 12 amino acids. CDR1 and CDR2 from the germline V gene are SGHTA and FQGTGA. As DNA, the CDR3 is TGTGCCAGCAGCCAGGGGAACGGGGAGCTGTTTTTT. Amino acid sequence: CASSQGNGELFF.

This chain joins TRBV7-2 and TRBJ1-1, with D maybe TRBD1 (6 bases). CDR3 length: 16 amino acids. The V gene lost 1 base and the J gene lost 4 bases, with 16 bases spanning the gap. From germline, CDR1 is SGHTA and CDR2 FQGNSA. Here the CDR3 DNA reads TGTGCCAGCAGCTTAGGTCCCACGACAGGAATCACTGAAGCTTTCTTT. Translating gives CASSLGPTTGITEAFF.

This chain uses TRBV6-1 with TRBJ2-3; TRBD2 matches 8 bases. This CDR3 region has 15 residues. The germline V gene has CDR1 MNHNS and CDR2 SASEGT. V trimming: 3 bases; J trimming: 4 bases; junction bases outside the gene matches: 6. The CDR3 coding sequence is TGTGCCAGCAGTGAGACCGGGAGGGCCGCAGATACGCAGTATTTT. Protein product: CASSETGRAADTQYF.

J is TRBJ2-7 and V is TRBV4-2; no clear D. With 0 bases removed from V and 3 bases from J, the gap between germline ends came to 12 bases. Germline CDR1 and CDR2: LGHNA and YNFKEQ. The CDR3 contains 15 residues. DNA of the CDR3: TGTGCCAGCAGCCAAGAGAACGATGCGGTCTACGAGCAGTACTTC. Amino acid sequence: CASSQENDAVYEQYF.

The V call is TRBV7-9, the J call TRBJ2-5, with TRBD2 identical over 11 bases. The CDR3 is made up of 16 amino acids. Per germline, CDR1 SEHNR and CDR2 FQNEAQ (reference sequence). After removal of 5 bases from V and 2 bases from J, the junction contained 7 bases not matched to a gene. CDR3 region: CASSIGTSGEQETQYF. The CDR3 DNA reads as TGTGCCAGCAGCATTGGGACTAGCGGAGAACAAGAGACCCAGTACTTC.

V is TRBV7-3 and J is TRBJ2-2; 11 bases map to TRBD1. Losses at the gene ends were 5 bases for V and 5 bases for J; bases not matched to a gene: 13. This CDR3 is 18 amino acids long. Germline CDR1 is SGHTA and CDR2 is FQGTGA. In DNA form, the CDR3 reads TGTGCCAGCAGCATAGCCGCCGGGACAGGGGGGCGGACCGGGGAGCTGTTTTTT. Residues: CASSIAAGTGGRTGELFF.